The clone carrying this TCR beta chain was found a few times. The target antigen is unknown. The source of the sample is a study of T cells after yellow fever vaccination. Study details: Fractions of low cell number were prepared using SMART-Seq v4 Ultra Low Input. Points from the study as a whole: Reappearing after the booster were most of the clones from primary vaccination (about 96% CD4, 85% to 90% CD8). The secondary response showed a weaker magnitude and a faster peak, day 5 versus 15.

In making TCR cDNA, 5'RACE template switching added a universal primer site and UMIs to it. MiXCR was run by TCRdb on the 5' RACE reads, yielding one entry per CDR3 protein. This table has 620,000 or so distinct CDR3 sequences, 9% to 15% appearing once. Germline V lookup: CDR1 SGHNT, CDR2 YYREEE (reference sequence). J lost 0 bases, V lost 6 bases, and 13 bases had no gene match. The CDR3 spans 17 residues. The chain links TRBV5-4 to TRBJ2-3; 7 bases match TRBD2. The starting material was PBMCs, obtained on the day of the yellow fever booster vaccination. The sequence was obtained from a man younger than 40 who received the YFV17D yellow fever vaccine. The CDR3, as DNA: TGTGCCAGCACCGCGGCTGGAGCGGGGCCCAGCACAGATACGCAGTATTTT. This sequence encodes CASTAAGAGPSTDTQYF.